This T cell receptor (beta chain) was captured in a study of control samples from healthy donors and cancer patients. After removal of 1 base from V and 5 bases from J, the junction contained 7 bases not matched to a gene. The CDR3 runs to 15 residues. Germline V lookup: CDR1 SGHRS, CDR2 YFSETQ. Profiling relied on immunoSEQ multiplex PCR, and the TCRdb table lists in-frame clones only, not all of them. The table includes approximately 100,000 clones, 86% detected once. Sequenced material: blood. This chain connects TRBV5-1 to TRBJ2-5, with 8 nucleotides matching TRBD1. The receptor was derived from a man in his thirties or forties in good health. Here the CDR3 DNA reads TGCGCCAGCAGCTTGCAGGGGGCATATGGGGAGACCCAGTACTTC. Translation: CASSLQGAYGETQYF.